The 27 T cell receptor beta chains given below trace back to one sample, sequenced in a study of beta chain features in type 1 diabetes. cDNA synthesis used the whole RNA isolate, giving expressed TCRB sequences. The protocol was immunoSEQ multiplex PCR, while the TCRdb copy is restricted to in-frame clones and leaves out a portion. The sample lists about 340,000 clones, 7.5% to 9% occurring once. Sequencing was carried out using central memory CD4+ T cells from blood. The receptors were sampled from a young woman in good health.

The table lists this clone with a few counts. The chain carries TRBV28 and TRBJ1-2, with D possibly being TRBD1 (6 bases). Trimming took 6 bases from V and 4 from J, leaving 12 bases between them. Germline CDR1 MDHEN, CDR2 SYDVKM. CDR3 size: 13 residues. For the CDR3, the DNA is TGTGCCAGCAGGCCGGTACAGGGCTATGGCTACACCTTC. This codes for CASRPVQGYGYTF.

V usage is TRBV7-2 and J usage is TRBJ2-5; D is possibly TRBD1 (5 bases). The CDR3 loop spans 12 amino acids. The germline V and J ends were trimmed by 4 bases and 13 bases, with 16 bases remaining between them. The germline CDR1 and CDR2 sequences are SGHTA and FQGNSA. DNA of the CDR3: TGTGCCAGCAGCTCTCGGTCAGGGTATCCGTACTTC. The encoded protein is CASSSRSGYPYF.

The CDR3 bases are TGCGCCAGCAGCCAAGGGACAGGGTTCTATGGCTACACCTTC. Encoded protein: CASSQGTGFYGYTF. V and J are TRBV4-3 and TRBJ1-2, with 8 bases lining up with TRBD1. Germline V CDR1 and CDR2: LGHNA, YSLEER. V was pared by 1 base and J by 4 bases, with 2 bases of the junction left unmatched. This CDR3 is 14 amino acids long.

This clone was detected ten times or more. V usage is TRBV28 and J usage is TRBJ2-3, with D tentatively TRBD1 or TRBD2 (5 bases each). The length of the CDR3 is 14 residues. Germline V gene data show CDR1 as MDHEN and CDR2 as SYDVKM. The germline V and J ends were trimmed by 6 bases and 2 bases, with 12 bases remaining between them. DNA for the CDR3: TGTGCCAGCAGAAATTCGGGGCACACAGATACGCAGTATTTT. Its translation: CASRNSGHTDTQYF.

The chain combines TRBV29-1 with TRBJ2-1; D not certain. The CDR3 sequence is 14 residues long. Between the trimmed V and J ends, which lost 5 bases and 0 bases, there was a span of 11 bases. Germline V gene data show CDR1 as SQVTM and CDR2 as ANQGSEA. The CDR3 loop is CSVKARPSYNEQFF. For the CDR3, the DNA is TGCAGCGTTAAAGCTAGGCCCTCCTACAATGAGCAGTTCTTC.

Concerning this clone: This likely reflects a read error, since a far larger clone is one base away. Other DNA sequences in this specimen translate into the identical CDR3. The DNA for the CDR3 is TGTGCCAGCAGCTTAGCGGGAGGGCCGTACGAGCAGTACTTC. It encodes CASSLAGGPYEQYF. The rearrangement uses TRBV7-2 and TRBJ2-7, with TRBD2 identical over 7 bases. Per germline, CDR1 SGHTA and CDR2 FQGNSA. V was pared by 0 bases and J by 4 bases, with 3 bases of the junction left unmatched. The CDR3 is 14 amino acids.

The chain couples TRBV6-1 to TRBJ2-4; the D is unclear. This CDR3 comprises 19 residues. Germline CDR1 MNHNS, CDR2 SASEGT. The V end lost 4 bases, the J end lost 4 bases, and 26 bases lay between the germline ends. Written as DNA, the CDR3 is TGTGCCAGCAGTGCGCTCGATGGGGATTCTAGGCGGCGAAAAAACATTCAGTACTTC. This gives the protein CASSALDGDSRRRKNIQYF.

The chain has TRBV28 and TRBJ2-3, with TRBD2 matching over 7 bases. The CDR3 is 14 amino acids. The germline V gene encodes CDR1 MDHEN and CDR2 SYDVKM. Trimming took 6 bases from V and 2 from J; bases not matched to a gene: 5. The CDR3 region is CASSLADHTDTQYF. As DNA, the CDR3 is TGTGCCAGCAGCCTAGCGGACCACACAGATACGCAGTATTTT.

V gene TRBV7-2 combines with J gene TRBJ1-2, with D hard to call. The CDR3 sequence is 14 residues long. The germline V and J ends were trimmed by 2 bases and 7 bases, with 14 bases remaining between them. CDR1 and CDR2 from the germline V gene are SGHTA and FQGNSA. Written as DNA, the CDR3 is TGTGCCAGCAGCTTAATCCCCCTTGAGGGTGGCTACACCTTC. It encodes CASSLIPLEGGYTF.

This clone was picked up a small number of times. The chain couples TRBV10-2 to TRBJ2-1, with a possible D match to TRBD2 (7 bases). Germline CDR1 is WSHSY and CDR2 is SAAADI. This CDR3 spans 15 amino acids. V dropped 3 bases and J dropped 8 bases, with 17 bases sitting between them. CDR3 in DNA: TGCGCCAGCAGTGAAGTGGGGGGGCAATGGGATGAGCAGTTCTTC. Protein product: CASSEVGGQWDEQFF.

This clone has a handful of counts. This sample includes further DNA sequences coding for the same CDR3. The chain carries TRBV18 and TRBJ2-7; D is possibly TRBD1 (6 bases). Per the germline V gene, CDR1 is KGHSH and CDR2 is LQKENI. Trimming pared 6 bases from V and 3 bases from J, leaving 15 bases between. The CDR3 contains 14 residues. In DNA, the CDR3 is TGTGCCAGCTCTCCCAAGACAGGCAGCTACGAGCAGTACTTC. Translated: CASSPKTGSYEQYF.

This clone was found a few times. The J gene is TRBJ1-4, the V gene TRBV9, with D unresolved. The germline CDR1 and CDR2 sequences are SGDLS and YYNGEE. There are 14 residues in the CDR3. V was cut by 2 bases and J by 6 bases, with 11 bases left in between. The CDR3, as DNA: TGTGCCAGCAGCGTTGGGTCCCAGTATGAAAAACTGTTTTTT. Residues: CASSVGSQYEKLFF.

This clone has only one observation. V usage is TRBV6-6 and J usage is TRBJ1-2, with 10 bases identical to TRBD1. The CDR3 runs 13 residues. Per the germline V gene, CDR1 is MNHNY and CDR2 is SVGAGI (reference sequence). The trim removed 5 bases at V and 6 bases at J, leaving 3 bases unmatched. CDR3 protein: CASSRGQGDGYTF. The DNA for the CDR3 is TGTGCCAGCAGTCGCGGACAGGGGGATGGCTACACCTTC.

V usage is TRBV7-9 and J usage is TRBJ2-4; D could derive from TRBD1 or TRBD2 (5 bases each). V gave up 5 bases and J gave up 6 bases, with 11 bases separating them. The CDR3 runs 13 residues. Germline CDR1 is SEHNR and CDR2 is FQNEAQ (reference sequence). CDR3 bases: TGTGCCAGCAGCCCCAGTGGGGGAAACATTCAGTACTTC. Translation gives CASSPSGGNIQYF.

This clone was counted only a few times. The V and J genes are TRBV5-1 and TRBJ1-2; TRBD1 matches at 8 bases. The CDR3 covers 15 residues. Trimming at V came to 3 bases and at J to 4 bases, leaving 8 bases not matched to a gene. CDR1 is SGHRS and CDR2 is YFSETQ in the germline V gene. The CDR3: CASSSIPGQAYGYTF. The CDR3 coding sequence is TGCGCCAGCAGCTCAATTCCGGGACAGGCCTATGGCTACACCTTC.

The chain recombines TRBV7-9 with TRBJ1-1; 7 bases match TRBD1. CDR3 length equals 16 residues. From germline, CDR1 is SEHNR and CDR2 FQNEAQ (reference sequence). V lost 0 bases and J lost 0; bases outside the gene matches: 4. The CDR3 DNA reads as TGTGCCAGCAGCTTAGCGGGACAGCTTCTGAACACTGAAGCTTTCTTT. Protein sequence: CASSLAGQLLNTEAFF. Full variable domain (missing parts from reference TRBV7-9 and TRBJ1-1): DTGVSQNPRHKITKRGQNVTFRCDPISEHNRLYWYRQTLGQGPEFLTYFQNEAQLEKSRLLSDRFSAERPKGSFSTLEIQRTEQGDSAMYLCASSLAGQLLNTEAFFGQGTRLTVV.

This clone appeared a few times. The CDR3 region is CASSLGPGGYTF. Written as DNA, the CDR3 is TGTGCCAGCAGCCTCGGACCTGGTGGCTACACCTTC. The V and J genes are TRBV9 and TRBJ1-2; no firm D call. The V gene lost 4 bases and the J gene lost 7 bases, with 11 bases spanning the gap. The CDR3 covers 12 residues. Germline V gene sequence: CDR1 SGDLS, CDR2 YYNGEE.

The chain recombines TRBV7-6 with TRBJ2-2, with a tentative D call TRBD1 (5 bases). Trimming removed 0 bases at V and 6 bases at J, with 5 bases between. Germline loops: CDR1 SGHVS, CDR2 FNYEAQ. The CDR3 loop spans 13 amino acids. The DNA for the CDR3 is TGTGCCAGCAGCTTAGCCAGGGCCGGGGAGCTGTTTTTT. It encodes CASSLARAGELFF.

This clone was seen more than once but under ten times. The rearrangement links TRBV9 to TRBJ1-4; 7 bases are a match to TRBD1. J gave up 5 bases and V 0 bases, and 4 bases lay outside the gene matches. CDR3 length: 15 amino acids. Looked up from germline, CDR1 is SGDLS and CDR2 is YYNGEE. The CDR3 nucleotides are TGTGCCAGCAGCGTAGGCGAGACAGGGAATGAAAAACTGTTTTTT. Amino acids: CASSVGETGNEKLFF.

This clone was recorded a few times. V gene TRBV7-2 combines with J gene TRBJ2-3; D is ambiguous. The V and J ends lost 1 base and 3 bases respectively, with 8 bases between them. The germline CDR1 and CDR2 sequences are SGHTA and FQGNSA. CDR3 length: 14 residues. CDR3 sequence reads: CASSLVGQTDTQYF. Written as DNA, the CDR3 is TGTGCCAGCAGCTTAGTAGGGCAGACAGATACGCAGTATTTT.

This chain links TRBV19 with TRBJ1-1; D remains unclear. Germline CDR1 is LNHDA and CDR2 is SQIVND (reference sequence). The CDR3 is made up of 12 amino acids. Trimming took 10 bases from V and 8 from J, leaving 17 bases between them. The CDR3 nucleotides read TGTGCCACTTACTCTCAAAGGAAAGAAGCTTTCTTT. Translation gives CATYSQRKEAFF. The full variable domain, its missing parts supplied by reference TRBV19 and TRBJ1-1, is DGGITQSPKYLFRKEGQNVTLSCEQNLNHDAMYWYRQDPGQGLRLIYYSQIVNDFQKGDIAEGYSVSREKKESFPLTVTSAQKNPTAFYLCATYSQRKEAFFGQGTRLTVV.

J is TRBJ2-1 and V is TRBV5-1; 8 nucleotides line up with TRBD2. CDR3 length: 12 residues. The V gene end was trimmed by 1 base and the J gene end by 12 bases; junction bases not matched to a gene: 3. Germline assignment: CDR1 SGHRS and CDR2 YFSETQ. CDR3 DNA sequence: TGCGCCAGCAGCTTGAACGCGGGAGGGCAGTTCTTC. As protein: CASSLNAGGQFF.

The J gene is TRBJ2-1, the V gene TRBV11-2; 10 positions agree with TRBD2. V dropped 5 bases and J dropped 4; count of bases not matched to a gene: 5. The CDR3 runs to 15 residues. The V gene's germline CDR1 is SGHAT and CDR2 FQNNGV. The CDR3 is CASSGQRGGYNEQFF. The DNA of the CDR3 is TGTGCCAGCAGCGGGCAGCGGGGGGGATACAATGAGCAGTTCTTC.

This clone was counted many times. V and J are TRBV29-1 and TRBJ2-3; D is possibly TRBD2 (5 bases). Per germline, CDR1 SQVTM and CDR2 ANQGSEA. With 6 bases removed from V and 0 bases from J, the gap between germline ends came to 7 bases. The CDR3 consists of 12 residues. The CDR3 sequence: CSVGKSTDTQYF. The CDR3 bases are TGCAGCGTCGGGAAGAGCACAGATACGCAGTATTTT.

This clone has only a few counts. The chain links TRBV7-6 to TRBJ2-5; D is uncertain. The germline gives CDR1 SGHVS, CDR2 FNYEAQ. Trimming stripped 2 bases from V and 5 bases from J, with 6 bases between. The CDR3 contains 12 residues. The CDR3 region has the DNA TGTGCCAGCAGCTTAAAAGGGGAGACCCAGTACTTC. Protein sequence: CASSLKGETQYF.

The chain is built from TRBV9 and TRBJ2-1; 11 positions agree with TRBD1. V was pared by 3 bases and J by 8 bases, with 10 bases of the junction left unmatched. This CDR3 comprises 16 residues. CDR1 and CDR2 from the germline V gene are SGDLS and YYNGEE. The CDR3 protein is CASSGRTGGAVDEQFF. CDR3 nucleotide sequence: TGTGCCAGCAGCGGGAGGACAGGGGGCGCGGTGGATGAGCAGTTCTTC.

This clone has just a few counts. The chain joins TRBV27 to TRBJ2-1; TRBD1 aligns across 9 bases. The CDR3 consists of 16 residues. The ends lost 10 bases at V and 0 bases at J; junction bases unmatched: 10. Per the germline V gene, CDR1 is MNHEY and CDR2 is SMNVEV (reference sequence). The CDR3 region is CATGTGSANSYNEQFF. The DNA for the CDR3 is TGTGCCACCGGGACAGGGTCCGCAAACTCCTACAATGAGCAGTTCTTC.